These 26 T cell receptor beta chains were all obtained from the same sample, sequenced in a study of T cell responses to AZD1222 COVID-19 vaccine. Repertoires were generated with immunoSEQ multiplex PCR, while TCRdb's copy carries only in-frame clones and drops some. The data hold some 100,000 clones, with 90% to 95% observed a single time. The material sequenced was peripheral blood, taken 28 days after the second AZD1222 dose. The receptors come from an adult who received the AZD1222 COVID-19 vaccine.

V gene TRBV5-6 combines with J gene TRBJ1-1; D is undetermined. V lost 4 bases and J 0 bases, leaving 22 bases between the germline ends. The length of the CDR3 is 18 residues. Germline-derived CDR1 and CDR2 are SGHDT and YYEEEE. The DNA for the CDR3 is TGTGCCAGCAGCCAGGACTGGAGTGGACGGAGAATGAACACTGAAGCTTTCTTT. Translation gives CASSQDWSGRRMNTEAFF.

CDR3 bases: TGTGCCTGGCCCGGGACAGGGATTTCACCCCTCCACTTT. Its protein product is CAWPGTGISPLHF. The gene calls are TRBV30 and TRBJ1-6, with 9 bases identical to TRBD1. The CDR3 has 13 residues. Germline V lookup: CDR1 GTSNPN, CDR2 SVGIG (reference sequence). Unmatched junction bases numbered 5, after V lost 5 bases and J lost 9 bases.

The chain links TRBV4-2 to TRBJ1-3, with D possibly being TRBD1 (6 bases). This CDR3 region has 16 residues. Germline V gene sequence: CDR1 LGHNA, CDR2 YNFKEQ. V dropped 0 bases and J dropped 4 bases, with 13 bases sitting between them. CDR3 DNA: TGTGCCAGCAGCCAAGATCGTGGGACATCCGGAAACACCATATATTTT. This encodes CASSQDRGTSGNTIYF.

V and J are TRBV5-1 and TRBJ1-3, with D maybe TRBD1 (6 bases). The V gene's germline CDR1 is SGHRS and CDR2 YFSETQ. Trimming cost V 3 bases and J 0 bases, with 16 bases left between them. The CDR3 has 17 amino acids. In nucleotides, the CDR3 is TGCGCCAGCAGCTCCCAAGGGGGGGTCTACTCTGGAAACACCATATATTTT. Protein product: CASSSQGGVYSGNTIYF.

The chain links TRBV9 to TRBJ2-7; D remains ambiguous. V lost 1 base to trimming and J lost 2 bases, with 10 bases between them. The CDR3 covers 14 residues. Looked up from germline, CDR1 is SGDLS and CDR2 is YYNGEE. As DNA, the CDR3 is TGTGCCAGCAGCGTATCAGCAGCACCCTACGAGCAGTACTTC. Its translation is CASSVSAAPYEQYF.

The chain uses TRBV19 and TRBJ2-7; 8 bases line up with TRBD1. Germline V gene lookup returns CDR1 LNHDA and CDR2 SQIVND (reference sequence). CDR3 length: 16 residues. After removal of 11 bases from V and 6 bases from J, the junction contained 21 bases not matched to a gene. This CDR3 is CAGGRGLPMGWGEQYF. The CDR3 nucleotides read TGTGCCGGCGGCAGGGGGCTTCCTATGGGGTGGGGCGAGCAGTACTTC.

The chain links TRBV28 to TRBJ1-1; D is ambiguous. This CDR3 spans 16 amino acids. The germline CDR1 and CDR2 sequences are MDHEN and SYDVKM. Trimming stripped 5 bases from V and 0 bases from J, with 16 bases between. The CDR3 bases are TGTGCCAGCAGTGAGCGGACGGTCTATATGAACACTGAAGCTTTCTTT. This sequence encodes CASSERTVYMNTEAFF.

The chain uses TRBV9 and TRBJ1-6, with no clear D. V lost 0 bases to trimming and J lost 9 bases, with 7 bases between them. This CDR3 is built from 13 residues. Germline CDR1 SGDLS, CDR2 YYNGEE. The CDR3 DNA reads TGTGCCAGCAGCGTAGAATCAGGTTCACCCCTCCACTTT. The encoded protein is CASSVESGSPLHF.

CDR3 residues: CATSRQGAPYEQYF. CDR3 DNA sequence: TGTGCCACCTCGAGACAGGGGGCACCCTACGAGCAGTACTTC. This chain joins TRBV27 and TRBJ2-7; 10 bases align to TRBD1. Per the germline V gene, CDR1 is MNHEY and CDR2 is SMNVEV (reference sequence). V gave up 10 bases and J gave up 2 bases; unmatched junction bases: 8. The CDR3 length is 14 residues.

The rearrangement links TRBV3-1 (or the pseudogene TRBV3-2) to TRBJ1-6; D might be TRBD1 (6 bases). The germline V gene encodes CDR1 LGHDT and CDR2 YNNKEL (reference sequence). The germline V and J ends were trimmed by 4 bases and 3 bases, with 10 bases remaining between them. This CDR3 is 15 amino acids long. The CDR3 sequence is CASSPGQFYNSPLHF. The CDR3, as DNA: TGTGCCAGCAGCCCAGGACAGTTCTATAATTCACCCCTCCACTTT.

This clone was seen a single time. The genes are TRBV7-9 and TRBJ1-5; D call uncertain. Germline-derived CDR1 and CDR2 are SEHNR and FQNEAQ (reference sequence). Between the trimmed V and J ends, which lost 1 base and 2 bases, there was a span of 12 bases. The CDR3 has 16 amino acids. The CDR3 bases are TGTGCCAGCAGCTTAGGGGCGGGGTCGGGCAATCAGCCCCAGCATTTT. Translation: CASSLGAGSGNQPQHF.

The count of this clone is one. The rearrangement links TRBV11-3 to TRBJ2-7; TRBD1 might be the D (6 bases). The length of the CDR3 is 14 residues. The V gene lost 3 bases and the J gene lost 3 bases, with 12 bases spanning the gap. Germline loops: CDR1 SGHNT, CDR2 YENEEA. CDR3 sequence (DNA): TGTGCCAGCAGCTTGGGACAAGGGAACTACGAGCAGTACTTC. Residues: CASSLGQGNYEQYF. Variable domain in full (rest from reference TRBV11-3 and TRBJ2-7): EAGVVQSPRYKIIEKKQPVAFWCNPISGHNTLYWYLQNLGQGPELLIRYENEEAVDDSQLPKDRFSAERLKGVDSTLKIQPAELGDSAVYLCASSLGQGNYEQYFGPGTRLTVT.

This chain joins TRBV7-2 and TRBJ1-4; 7 bases are a match to TRBD1. Germline-derived CDR1 and CDR2 are SGHTA and FQGNSA. The CDR3 is 14 residues long. With 5 bases clipped from V and 4 bases from J, the junction kept 4 bases outside the gene matches. The CDR3 region has the DNA TGTGCCAGCAGCCGGGACAGCGATAATGAAAAACTGTTTTTT. Amino acids: CASSRDSDNEKLFF.

This clone was recorded only once. The rearrangement links TRBV7-9 to TRBJ2-2, with a tentative D call TRBD1 (6 bases). The V end lost 5 bases, the J end lost 5 bases, and 18 bases lay between the germline ends. CDR1 and CDR2 (germline): SEHNR, FQNEAQ (reference sequence). The CDR3 consists of 16 residues. CDR3 coding DNA: TGTGCCAGCAGCCGCAAGGCGACAGGTCGAACCGGGGAGCTGTTTTTT. Its protein is CASSRKATGRTGELFF.

The V call is TRBV9, the J call TRBJ2-2; TRBD1 might be the D (6 bases). In germline, CDR1 is SGDLS, CDR2 YYNGEE. With 1 base removed from V and 2 bases from J, the gap between germline ends came to 18 bases. This CDR3 spans 18 amino acids. The CDR3 reads CASSVPSTGATNTGELFF. The DNA of the CDR3 is TGTGCCAGCAGCGTACCTTCGACAGGCGCCACAAACACCGGGGAGCTGTTTTTT.

This chain connects TRBV18 to TRBJ1-1; D gene uncertain. The germline V gene encodes CDR1 KGHSH and CDR2 LQKENI. The CDR3 is made up of 14 amino acids. V was pared by 2 bases and J by 1 base, with 8 bases between. CDR3 DNA: TGTGCCAGCTCACCAAACAGTGGGAACACTGAAGCTTTCTTT. It encodes CASSPNSGNTEAFF.

A single count supports this clone. The chain has TRBV19 and TRBJ1-5, with 8 positions matching TRBD1. Germline V gene lookup returns CDR1 LNHDA and CDR2 SQIVND (reference sequence). Unmatched junction bases numbered 20, after V lost 7 bases and J lost 6 bases. There are 18 residues in the CDR3. CDR3 amino acids: CASIKSPAGTGEFQPQHF. In nucleotides, the CDR3 is TGTGCCAGTATAAAGTCTCCCGCGGGGACAGGAGAGTTTCAGCCCCAGCATTTT.

The sample holds one count of this clone. The same CDR3 also results from other DNA sequences found in this sample. This chain uses TRBV5-1 with TRBJ1-4, with 10 bases aligning to TRBD1. V trimming: 2 bases; J trimming: 0 bases; junction bases outside the gene matches: 1. CDR1 and CDR2 (germline): SGHRS, YFSETQ. This CDR3 comprises 16 residues. The CDR3 is CASSLGQGATNEKLFF. In DNA, the CDR3 is TGCGCCAGCAGCTTAGGACAGGGGGCAACTAATGAAAAACTGTTTTTT.

This chain uses TRBV7-9 with TRBJ2-7, with 10 bases matching TRBD1. This CDR3 has 16 residues. Germline CDR1 SEHNR, CDR2 FQNEAQ (reference sequence). The V and J ends lost 6 bases and 2 bases, in that order; junction bases with no gene match: 10. In DNA, the CDR3 is TGTGCCAGCAGATCCGATCCGGGACAGGGGACCTACGAGCAGTACTTC. This codes for CASRSDPGQGTYEQYF.

CDR3 region: CASSPYPPGTSGSQETQYF. The CDR3 DNA follows: TGTGCCAGCAGCCCGTATCCCCCCGGGACTAGCGGGAGCCAAGAGACCCAGTACTTC. The V and J genes are TRBV3-1 (or the pseudogene TRBV3-2) and TRBJ2-5, with 14 bases matching TRBD2. Trimming cost V 4 bases and J 1 base; bases outside gene matches: 11. Germline V lookup: CDR1 LGHDT, CDR2 YNNKEL (reference sequence). This CDR3 comprises 19 residues.

This sequence joins TRBV10-3 and TRBJ1-1; D is uncertain. The CDR3 totals 11 residues. V was trimmed by 10 bases and J by 5 bases, leaving 11 bases between them. Germline V lookup: CDR1 ENHRY, CDR2 SYGVKD. In DNA, the CDR3 is TGTGCCACGAAAGAACTTACTGAAGCTTTCTTT. As protein: CATKELTEAFF.

J is TRBJ1-2 and V is TRBV7-8; tentatively, D is TRBD1 (5 bases). The CDR3 is made up of 13 amino acids. The V gene lost 2 bases and the J gene lost 4 bases, with 8 bases spanning the gap. Germline CDR1 reads SGHVS; CDR2 reads FQNEAQ. CDR3 nucleotide sequence: TGTGCCAGCAGCTTATCAGGGACCTATGGCTACACCTTC. Its translation is CASSLSGTYGYTF.

The chain couples TRBV4-2 to TRBJ2-3; 16 positions match TRBD2. Germline V gene data show CDR1 as LGHNA and CDR2 as YNFKEQ. With 4 bases clipped from V and 0 bases from J, the junction kept 10 bases outside the gene matches. The CDR3 sequence is 20 residues long. As DNA, the CDR3 is TGTGCCAGCAGCCCACAGGGACTAGCGGGGGGGACCTCTAGCACAGATACGCAGTATTTT. It encodes CASSPQGLAGGTSSTDTQYF.

The chain carries TRBV25-1 and TRBJ2-2; D is uncertain. The ends were cut back, 3 bases at V and 3 bases at J, with 11 bases in the middle. The CDR3 runs 15 residues. Looked up from germline, CDR1 is MGHDK and CDR2 is SYGVNS. The CDR3 spells CASSDSTSYTGELFF. In DNA, the CDR3 is TGTGCCAGCAGTGATTCGACCAGCTACACCGGGGAGCTGTTTTTT.

The V gene is TRBV7-2, the J gene TRBJ1-4; a possible D gene is TRBD1 (5 bases). V dropped 5 bases and J dropped 7 bases, with 14 bases sitting between them. The CDR3 is made up of 14 amino acids. Germline-derived CDR1 and CDR2 are SGHTA and FQGNSA. Written as DNA, the CDR3 is TGTGCCAGCAGCCGGGGCCGGGAGGGTGAAAAACTGTTTTTT. Translated: CASSRGREGEKLFF. Full variable domain (outside the CDR3, taken from reference TRBV7-2 and TRBJ1-4): GAGVSQSPSNKVTEKGKDVELRCDPISGHTALYWYRQSLGQGLEFLIYFQGNSAPDKSGLPSDRFSAERTGGSVSTLTIQRTQQEDSAVYLCASSRGREGEKLFFGSGTQLSVL.

This clone came up a few times. The V call is TRBV14, the J call TRBJ2-7; a possible D gene is TRBD2 (5 bases). Germline CDR1 SGHDN, CDR2 FVKESK. V was trimmed by 5 bases and J by 0 bases, leaving 11 bases between them. The CDR3 runs to 14 residues. The CDR3 spells CASSSSAGSYEQYF. CDR3 DNA sequence: TGTGCCAGCAGCTCCTCGGCGGGCTCCTACGAGCAGTACTTC.